One sample yielded the 5 T cell receptor beta chains listed below, sequenced in a study of T cell clonotyping in hematopoietic cell transplantation. The assay was immunoSEQ multiplex PCR, and TCRdb's table has in-frame clones only and misses some. The table shows 5,500 to 6,500 clones, with roughly nine tenths occurring only once. Sequenced here: peripheral blood mononuclear cells, sampled 100 days after allogeneic stem cell transplant. These receptors all come from a female patient aged 50-60 years who had an allogeneic stem cell transplant from an unrelated donor, so T cells may come from the graft donor. Some clones in this sample may be carry-over from other donors' samples.

V usage is TRBV5-8 and J usage is TRBJ1-5; tentatively, D is TRBD1 (5 bases). The germline CDR1 and CDR2 sequences are SGHTS and YDEGEE. The CDR3 runs 14 residues. Trimming took 3 bases from V and 5 from J, leaving 12 bases between them. The CDR3 nucleotides are TGTGCCAGCAGCTCTCTCGTGGGGCATCAGCCCCAGCATTTT. It is translated as CASSSLVGHQPQHF.

The chain is built from TRBV27 and TRBJ2-7, with a tentative D call TRBD1 (6 bases). The V gene lost 7 bases and the J gene lost 4 bases, with 17 bases spanning the gap. Germline lookup yields CDR1 MNHEY and CDR2 SMNVEV (reference sequence). The CDR3 length is 14 residues. CDR3 nucleotides: TGTGCCAGCAAGGAAGGGTACAGGGCTTACGAGCAGTACTTC. Its protein product is CASKEGYRAYEQYF.

The V call is TRBV5-1, the J call TRBJ2-3, with 12 bases aligning to TRBD2. This CDR3 has 19 amino acids. V was clipped by 4 bases and J by 6 bases; unmatched bases: 18. The germline gives CDR1 SGHRS, CDR2 YFSETQ. Written as DNA, the CDR3 is TGCGCCAGCAGCCCAGGAAGGACAACGACTAGCGGGGGTCGCGATACGCAGTATTTT. This sequence encodes CASSPGRTTTSGGRDTQYF.

The V gene is TRBV7-9, the J gene TRBJ1-1; weak D call: TRBD1 (5 bases). The V gene's germline CDR1 is SEHNR and CDR2 FQNEAQ (reference sequence). The CDR3 spans 13 residues. With 3 bases removed from V and 6 bases from J, the gap between germline ends came to 11 bases. The CDR3 is CASSFVTGPEAFF. As DNA, the CDR3 is TGTGCCAGCAGCTTTGTTACAGGTCCTGAAGCTTTCTTT.

The chain couples TRBV7-6 to TRBJ2-1; 7 nucleotides agree with TRBD2. This CDR3 has 13 residues. V lost 1 base, J lost 8 bases, and 2 bases stayed unmatched. Germline CDR1 and CDR2: SGHVS and FNYEAQ. In DNA, the CDR3 is TGTGCCAGCAGCTTAGGGGGGGGGTATGAGCAGTTCTTC. Translation gives CASSLGGGYEQFF.